A single sample is the source of the 19 T cell receptor beta chains below, sequenced in a study of CD8+CD57+ T cells in acquired aplastic anemia. Previously, flow cytometry had revealed CD8+CD57+ cell expansion in the patients chosen for sequencing. Genomic DNA served as template for TCR beta VDJ and CDR3 profiling. Each CDR3 protein gets one entry after TCRdb re-called the reads with MiXCR. The sample holds 400,000 to 600,000 distinct CDR3 sequences, around 33% seen once. The sample comprised sorted CD4+, CD8+, or CD8+CD57+ T cells (not recorded which) from PBMCs. Receptors were obtained from a human donor with aplastic anemia.

Many counts were recorded for this clonotype. This chain connects TRBV10-1 to TRBJ2-1; no reliable D call. Germline values: CDR1 WNHNN, CDR2 SYGVQD (reference sequence). The CDR3 has 16 amino acids. With 0 bases removed from V and 0 bases from J, the gap between germline ends came to 9 bases. The CDR3 reads CASSESSPSSYNEQFF. The CDR3 DNA is TGCGCCAGCAGTGAGTCGTCGCCAAGCTCCTACAATGAGCAGTTCTTC.

This clonotype was seen more than once but under ten times. This chain joins TRBV27 and TRBJ2-3; 11 nucleotides match TRBD2. The CDR3 totals 18 residues. Trimming cost V 2 bases and J 4 bases; bases outside gene matches: 11. The V gene's germline CDR1 is MNHEY and CDR2 SMNVEV (reference sequence). CDR3 sequence reads: CASSLRPTTSGSPDTQYF. CDR3 bases: TGTGCCAGCAGTTTACGCCCCACTACTAGCGGGAGCCCAGATACGCAGTATTTT.

This clonotype was seen at least ten times. This sequence joins TRBV7-8 and TRBJ2-3; the D is unclear. Germline CDR1 SGHVS, CDR2 FQNEAQ. This CDR3 is 13 amino acids long. V shed 7 bases and J shed 2 bases, with 10 bases lying between them. CDR3 in amino acids: CASTLGPTDTQYF. The CDR3 coding sequence is TGTGCCAGCACCCTAGGCCCCACAGATACGCAGTATTTT.

V gene TRBV5-1 combines with J gene TRBJ1-4, with 12 bases aligning to TRBD1. Per germline, CDR1 SGHRS and CDR2 YFSETQ. CDR3 length: 15 amino acids. Trimming at V came to 0 bases and at J to 11 bases, leaving 5 bases not matched to a gene. The CDR3 sequence: CASSLGDRGQLKLFF. CDR3 sequence (DNA): TGCGCCAGCAGCTTGGGGGACAGGGGGCAGCTCAAACTGTTTTTT.

The V and J genes are TRBV4-2 and TRBJ2-2, with TRBD1 as a possible D gene (6 bases). Germline lookup yields CDR1 LGHNA and CDR2 YNFKEQ. Trimming stripped 4 bases from V and 0 bases from J, with 12 bases between. The CDR3 contains 16 residues. The CDR3 here is CASSPRTVANTGELFF. Written as DNA, the CDR3 is TGTGCCAGCAGCCCCAGGACAGTAGCGAACACCGGGGAGCTGTTTTTT.

This clonotype was found a few times. The gene calls are TRBV30 and TRBJ1-4; D unresolved. The CDR3 covers 12 residues. V was pared by 4 bases and J by 8 bases, with 11 bases between. Germline V gene lookup returns CDR1 GTSNPN and CDR2 SVGIG (reference sequence). The CDR3 loop reads CAWKVRREKLFF. DNA of the CDR3: TGTGCCTGGAAGGTCAGAAGGGAAAAACTGTTTTTT. The whole variable domain, remainder taken from reference TRBV30 and TRBJ1-4, is SQTIHQWPATLVQPVGSPLSLECTVEGTSNPNLYWYRQAAGRGLQLLFYSVGIGQISSEVPQNLSASRPQDRQFILSSKKLLLSDSGFYLCAWKVRREKLFFGSGTQLSVL.

V gene TRBV7-8 combines with J gene TRBJ2-7, with TRBD2 identical over 8 bases. V gave up 4 bases and J gave up 5 bases; unmatched junction bases: 10. This CDR3 contains 15 residues. Germline V gene sequence: CDR1 SGHVS, CDR2 FQNEAQ. CDR3 residues: CASSSASGGAHEQYF. The CDR3 DNA sequence: TGTGCCAGCAGCTCCGCCTCCGGGGGGGCCCACGAGCAGTACTTC. The whole variable domain, filled in from reference TRBV7-8 and TRBJ2-7, reads GAGVSQSPRYKVAKRGQDVALRCDPISGHVSLFWYQQALGQGPEFLTYFQNEAQLDKSGLPSDRFFAERPEGSVSTLKIQRTQQEDSAVYLCASSSASGGAHEQYFGPGTRLTVT.

The chain couples TRBV25-1 to TRBJ1-2, with 9 bases fitting TRBD1. Trimming at V came to 4 bases and at J to 6 bases, leaving 9 bases not matched to a gene. Germline V CDR1 and CDR2: MGHDK, SYGVNS. The CDR3 contains 15 residues. The CDR3 coding sequence is TGTGCCAGCAGTGCTGTTCCGGGACAGGGTAATGGCTACACCTTC. Translation: CASSAVPGQGNGYTF.

The chain carries TRBV6-1 and TRBJ2-2, with a weak D call TRBD2 (5 bases). This CDR3 spans 15 amino acids. Deletions cut 6 bases from V and 3 bases from J, with 14 bases between. CDR1 MNHNS and CDR2 SASEGT come from the germline V gene. The chain's CDR3 is CASSVRADYTGELFF. CDR3 nucleotide sequence: TGTGCCAGCAGCGTCCGGGCGGACTACACCGGGGAGCTGTTTTTT.

The CDR3 is CASTPFRGGLNEQFF. As DNA, the CDR3 is TGTGCCAGCACCCCTTTTCGGGGGGGCCTAAATGAGCAGTTCTTC. The chain joins TRBV6-1 to TRBJ2-1, with 8 bases fitting TRBD2. Germline V CDR1 and CDR2: MNHNS, SASEGT. The junction had 12 bases not matched to a gene; V was cut back by 7 bases and J by 7 bases. The CDR3 is made up of 15 amino acids.

The chain carries TRBV10-1 and TRBJ2-7, with 14 bases matching TRBD2. V lost 3 bases and J lost 6; bases outside the gene matches: 4. Germline V gene sequence: CDR1 WNHNN, CDR2 SYGVQD (reference sequence). The CDR3 runs to 15 residues. The CDR3 DNA follows: TGCGCCAGCAGTGACCGCGGACTAGCGGGAGGCGAGCAGTACTTC. Its protein product is CASSDRGLAGGEQYF.

This clonotype was seen only a few times. V is TRBV19 and J is TRBJ1-4; tentatively, D is TRBD1 (5 bases). Germline values: CDR1 LNHDA, CDR2 SQIVND (reference sequence). With 6 bases removed from V and 7 bases from J, the gap between germline ends came to 15 bases. The CDR3 is 14 amino acids. Written as DNA, the CDR3 is TGTGCCAGTAGCCGGACGCCAGGGACTGAAAAACTGTTTTTT. Protein product: CASSRTPGTEKLFF.

This clonotype appeared many times. This chain uses TRBV29-1 with TRBJ1-1, with D possibly being TRBD1 (5 bases). The CDR3 has 11 amino acids. Germline values: CDR1 SQVTM, CDR2 ANQGSEA. V gave up 8 bases and J gave up 4 bases, with 11 bases separating them. The CDR3 coding sequence is TGCAGCTGGGGGGAGCTCACTGAAGCTTTCTTT. It translates to CSWGELTEAFF.

The chain is built from TRBV9 and TRBJ2-1, with D unclear. The V end lost 3 bases, the J end lost 9 bases, and 10 bases lay between the germline ends. This CDR3 is 12 amino acids long. The germline CDR1 and CDR2 sequences are SGDLS and YYNGEE. The CDR3 loop is CASSARDGEQFF. The CDR3 coding sequence is TGTGCCAGCAGCGCGCGAGACGGTGAGCAGTTCTTC.

This chain connects TRBV27 to TRBJ1-1; D unclear. The CDR3 loop spans 12 amino acids. V dropped 6 bases and J dropped 4 bases, with 9 bases sitting between them. The V gene's germline CDR1 is MNHEY and CDR2 SMNVEV (reference sequence). CDR3 loop: CASRNLGTEAFF. CDR3 coding DNA: TGTGCCAGCAGAAACCTGGGCACTGAAGCTTTCTTT.

Turning to this clonotype: At one of its ends the junction is not consistent with the germline gene, which may arise from a read error. This chain joins TRBV20-1 and TRBJ1-1, with D unresolved. Germline V CDR1 and CDR2: DFQATT, SNEGSKA (reference sequence). The CDR3 extends over 14 amino acids. The CDR3 sequence is CSAGDWRMNTEAFF. Here the CDR3 DNA reads TGCAGTGCTGGAGACTGGCGGATGAACACTGAAGCTTTCTTT.

The gene calls are TRBV7-2 and TRBJ1-1; D perhaps matches TRBD1 (5 bases). V lost 11 bases, J lost 4 bases, and 17 bases lay in between. Germline loops: CDR1 SGHTA, CDR2 FQGNSA. This CDR3 region has 13 residues. This chain's CDR3 is CAWIGEGSTEAFF. The CDR3 DNA follows: TGTGCCTGGATAGGGGAGGGAAGCACTGAAGCTTTCTTT.

This clonotype showed up just once. The V call is TRBV29-1, the J call TRBJ2-1; 10 bases map to TRBD2. Germline V gene sequence: CDR1 SQVTM, CDR2 ANQGSEA. The CDR3 length is 15 residues. The junction had 14 bases not matched to a gene; V was cut back by 7 bases and J by 8 bases. CDR3 in amino acids: CSARRGLAGVDEQFF. The CDR3 DNA follows: TGCAGCGCTAGGAGAGGGCTAGCGGGGGTCGATGAGCAGTTCTTC.

This chain joins TRBV15 and TRBJ1-4; a weak D match, TRBD1 (6 bases). Germline V CDR1 and CDR2: LNHNV, YYDKDF (reference sequence). This CDR3 is built from 15 residues. Trimming pared 10 bases from V and 0 bases from J, leaving 15 bases between. As DNA, the CDR3 is TGTGCCAGCAGTCAGGGACAAGCAACTAATGAAAAACTGTTTTTT. Its protein is CASSQGQATNEKLFF.